The 3 T cell receptor beta chains listed next were all sequenced from one sample in a study of blood T cell dynamics during melanoma immunotherapy. Clones were read by immunoSEQ multiplex PCR, and TCRdb kept only the in-frame ones, dropping some. Counted here are about 4,800 clones, more than 75% occurring once; the ten biggest clones make up roughly 15%. Time point: pre-treatment baseline. The source was blood, collected from a patient treated with checkpoint blockade. Source of these receptors: a human donor with melanoma.

J is TRBJ2-2 and V is TRBV21-1; the table calls TRBD2, which could not be checked here. TRBV21-1 corresponds to a pseudogene. The length of the CDR3 is 16 residues. Here the CDR3 DNA reads TGTGCCAGCAGCAAAGAAGGGACTTCGAACACCGGGGAGCTGTTTTTT. As protein: CASSKEGTSNTGELFF.

Only one count was recorded for this clone. DNA for the CDR3: TGTGCCAGCAGCCTGGACCGGGGGGGCTACACCTTC. It codes for CASSLDRGGYTF. The chain combines TRBV9 with TRBJ1-2, with TRBD1 as a possible D gene (5 bases). Trimming pared 4 bases from V and 8 bases from J, leaving 12 bases between. Germline V lookup: CDR1 SGDLS, CDR2 YYNGEE. The length of the CDR3 is 12 residues.

The rearrangement joins TRBV5-1 to TRBJ2-3; the match to TRBD2 covers 8 bases. The CDR3 extends over 17 amino acids. Looked up from germline, CDR1 is SGHRS and CDR2 is YFSETQ. The V and J ends lost 0 bases and 2 bases, in that order; junction bases with no gene match: 8. CDR3 in amino acids: CASSLEASGLSTDTQYF. As DNA, the CDR3 is TGCGCCAGCAGCTTGGAGGCTAGCGGGCTCTCCACAGATACGCAGTATTTT.